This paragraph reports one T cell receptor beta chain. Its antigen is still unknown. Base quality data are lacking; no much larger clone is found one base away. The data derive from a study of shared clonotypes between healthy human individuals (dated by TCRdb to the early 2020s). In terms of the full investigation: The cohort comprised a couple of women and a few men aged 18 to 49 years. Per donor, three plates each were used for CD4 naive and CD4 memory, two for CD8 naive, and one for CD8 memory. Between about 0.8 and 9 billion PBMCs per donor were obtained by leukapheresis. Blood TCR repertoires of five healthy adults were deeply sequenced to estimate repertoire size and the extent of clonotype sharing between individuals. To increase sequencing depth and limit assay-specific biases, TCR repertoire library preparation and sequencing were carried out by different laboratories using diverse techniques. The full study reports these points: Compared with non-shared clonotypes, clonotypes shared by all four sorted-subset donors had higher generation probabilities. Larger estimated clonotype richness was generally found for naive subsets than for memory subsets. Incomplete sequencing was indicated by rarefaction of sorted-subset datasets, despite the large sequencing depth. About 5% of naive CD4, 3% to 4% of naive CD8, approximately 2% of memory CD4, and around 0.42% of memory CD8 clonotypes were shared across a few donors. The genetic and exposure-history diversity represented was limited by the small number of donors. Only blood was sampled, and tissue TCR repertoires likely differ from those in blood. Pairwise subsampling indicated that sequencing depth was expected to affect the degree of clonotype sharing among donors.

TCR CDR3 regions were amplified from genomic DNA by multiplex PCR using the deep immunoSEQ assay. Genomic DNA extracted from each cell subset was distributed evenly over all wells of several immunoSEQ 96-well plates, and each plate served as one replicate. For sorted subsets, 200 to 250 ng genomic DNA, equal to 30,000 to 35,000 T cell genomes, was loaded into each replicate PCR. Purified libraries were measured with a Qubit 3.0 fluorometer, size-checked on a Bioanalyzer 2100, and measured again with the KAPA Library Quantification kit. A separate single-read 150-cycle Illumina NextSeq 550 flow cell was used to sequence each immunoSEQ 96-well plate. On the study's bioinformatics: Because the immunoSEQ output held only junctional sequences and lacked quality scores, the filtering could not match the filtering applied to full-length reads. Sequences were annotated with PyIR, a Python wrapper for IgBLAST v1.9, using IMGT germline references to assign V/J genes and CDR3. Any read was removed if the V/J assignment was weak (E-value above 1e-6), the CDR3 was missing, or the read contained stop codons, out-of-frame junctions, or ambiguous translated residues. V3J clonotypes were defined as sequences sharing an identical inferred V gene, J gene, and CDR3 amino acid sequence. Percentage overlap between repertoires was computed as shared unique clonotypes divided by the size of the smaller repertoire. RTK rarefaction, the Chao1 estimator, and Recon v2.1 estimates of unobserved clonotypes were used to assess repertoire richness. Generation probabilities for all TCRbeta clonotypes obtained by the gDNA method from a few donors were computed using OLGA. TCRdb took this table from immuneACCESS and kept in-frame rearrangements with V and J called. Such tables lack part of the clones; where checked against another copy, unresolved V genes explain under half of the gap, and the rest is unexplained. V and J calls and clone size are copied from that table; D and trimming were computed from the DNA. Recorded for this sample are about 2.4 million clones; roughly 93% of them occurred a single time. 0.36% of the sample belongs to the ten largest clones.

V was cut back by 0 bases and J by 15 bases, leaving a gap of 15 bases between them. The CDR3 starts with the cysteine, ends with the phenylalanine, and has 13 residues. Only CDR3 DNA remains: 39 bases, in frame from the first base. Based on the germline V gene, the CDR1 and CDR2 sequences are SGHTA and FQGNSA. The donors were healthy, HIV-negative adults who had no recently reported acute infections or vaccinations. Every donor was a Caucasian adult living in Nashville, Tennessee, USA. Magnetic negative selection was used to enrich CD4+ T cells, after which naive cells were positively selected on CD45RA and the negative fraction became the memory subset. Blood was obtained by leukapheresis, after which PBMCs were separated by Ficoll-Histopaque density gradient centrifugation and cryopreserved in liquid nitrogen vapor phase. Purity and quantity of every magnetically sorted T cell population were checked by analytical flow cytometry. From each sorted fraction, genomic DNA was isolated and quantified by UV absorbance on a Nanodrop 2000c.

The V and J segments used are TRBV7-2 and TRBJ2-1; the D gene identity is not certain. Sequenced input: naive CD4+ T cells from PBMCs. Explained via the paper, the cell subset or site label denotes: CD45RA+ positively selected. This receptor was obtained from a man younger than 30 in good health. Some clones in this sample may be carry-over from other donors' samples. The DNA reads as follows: TGTGCCAGCAGCTTAGCGCGGCAGCCAGTAGGGTTCTTC. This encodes CASSLARQPVGFF.